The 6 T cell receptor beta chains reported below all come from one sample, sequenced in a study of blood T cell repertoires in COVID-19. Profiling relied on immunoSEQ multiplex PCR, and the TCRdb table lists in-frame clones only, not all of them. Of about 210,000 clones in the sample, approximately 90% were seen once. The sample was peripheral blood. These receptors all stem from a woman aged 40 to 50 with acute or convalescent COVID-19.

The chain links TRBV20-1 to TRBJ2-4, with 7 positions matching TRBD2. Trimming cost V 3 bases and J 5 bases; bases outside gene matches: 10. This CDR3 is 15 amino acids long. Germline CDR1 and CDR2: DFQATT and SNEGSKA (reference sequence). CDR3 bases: TGCAGTGCTAGTCGCGTAGGGGCGGGGGAAAACATTCAGTACTTC. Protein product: CSASRVGAGENIQYF.

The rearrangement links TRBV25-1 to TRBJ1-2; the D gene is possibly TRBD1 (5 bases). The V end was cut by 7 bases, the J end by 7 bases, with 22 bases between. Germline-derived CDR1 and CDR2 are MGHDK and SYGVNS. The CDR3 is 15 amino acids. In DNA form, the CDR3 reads TGTGCCAGCAATGGGGGGTGGGGCAGTCGACGTGGCTACACCTTC. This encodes CASNGGWGSRRGYTF.

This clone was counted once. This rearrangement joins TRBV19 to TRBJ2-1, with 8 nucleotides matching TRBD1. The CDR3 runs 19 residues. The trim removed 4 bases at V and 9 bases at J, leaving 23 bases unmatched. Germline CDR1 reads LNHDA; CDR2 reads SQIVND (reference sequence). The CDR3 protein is CASSKRTGFFVFERGEQFF. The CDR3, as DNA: TGTGCCAGTAGTAAACGGACAGGGTTCTTTGTATTCGAGAGAGGTGAGCAGTTCTTC.

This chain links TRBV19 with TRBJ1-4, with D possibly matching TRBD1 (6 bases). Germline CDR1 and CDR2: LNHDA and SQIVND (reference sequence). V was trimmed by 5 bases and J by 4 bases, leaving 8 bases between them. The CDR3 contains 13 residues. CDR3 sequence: CASSGQFNEKLFF. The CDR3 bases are TGTGCCAGTAGTGGACAGTTTAATGAAAAACTGTTTTTT.

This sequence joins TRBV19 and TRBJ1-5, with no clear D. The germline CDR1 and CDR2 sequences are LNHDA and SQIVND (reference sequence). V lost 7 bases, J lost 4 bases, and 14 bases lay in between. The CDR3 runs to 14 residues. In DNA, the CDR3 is TGTGCCAGTACCGGCAGGCGGGATAATCAGCCCCAGCATTTT. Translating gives CASTGRRDNQPQHF.

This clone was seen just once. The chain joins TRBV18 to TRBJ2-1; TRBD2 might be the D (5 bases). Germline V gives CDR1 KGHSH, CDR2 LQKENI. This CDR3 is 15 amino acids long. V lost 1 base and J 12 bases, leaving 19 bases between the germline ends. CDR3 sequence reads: CASSPQEQRMIGQFF. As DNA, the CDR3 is TGTGCCAGCTCACCACAGGAGCAGCGGATGATCGGGCAGTTCTTC.